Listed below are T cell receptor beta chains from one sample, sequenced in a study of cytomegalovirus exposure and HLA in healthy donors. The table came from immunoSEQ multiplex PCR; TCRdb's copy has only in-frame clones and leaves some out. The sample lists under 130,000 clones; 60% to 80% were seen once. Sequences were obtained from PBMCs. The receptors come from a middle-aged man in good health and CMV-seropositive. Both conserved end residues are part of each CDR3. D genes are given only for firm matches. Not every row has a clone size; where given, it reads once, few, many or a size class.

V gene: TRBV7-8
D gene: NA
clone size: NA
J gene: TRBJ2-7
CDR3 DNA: TGTGCCAGCAGCTCGTACCGGGAAGACTACGAGCAGTACTTC
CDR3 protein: CASSSYREDYEQYF

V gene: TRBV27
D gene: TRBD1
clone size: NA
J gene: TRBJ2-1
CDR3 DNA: TGTGCCAGCAGTTTAGGACAGGGCAAGAATGAGCAGTTCTTC
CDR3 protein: CASSLGQGKNEQFF

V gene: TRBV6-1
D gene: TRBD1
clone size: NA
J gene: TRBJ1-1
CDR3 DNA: TGTGCCAGCACCTCAGGGGGCGCGGAGGGGACTGAAGCTTTCTTT
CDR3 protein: CASTSGGAEGTEAFF

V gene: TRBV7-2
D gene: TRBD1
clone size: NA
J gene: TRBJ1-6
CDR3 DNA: TGTGCCAGCAGCCCGGACAGGGTGGGTTCACCCCTCCACTTT
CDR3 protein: CASSPDRVGSPLHF

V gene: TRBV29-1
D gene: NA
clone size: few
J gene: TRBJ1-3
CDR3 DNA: TGCAGCGTTGAAGCGGGGTCGGGCGGAAACACCATATATTTT
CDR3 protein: CSVEAGSGGNTIYF

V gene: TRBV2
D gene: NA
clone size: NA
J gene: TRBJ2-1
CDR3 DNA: TGTGCCAGCAGTGAGGTGAGCGGCTCCTACAATGAGCAGTTCTTC
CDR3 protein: CASSEVSGSYNEQFF

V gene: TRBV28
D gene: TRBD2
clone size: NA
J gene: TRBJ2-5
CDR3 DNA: TGTGCCAGCAGTCCCCTAGGGGAGGGGCAAGAGACCCAGTACTTC
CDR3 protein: CASSPLGEGQETQYF

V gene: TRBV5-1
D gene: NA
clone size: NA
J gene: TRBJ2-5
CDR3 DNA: TGCGCCAGCAGCTTGGTTCCAGACAAGGAGACCCAGTACTTC
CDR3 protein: CASSLVPDKETQYF

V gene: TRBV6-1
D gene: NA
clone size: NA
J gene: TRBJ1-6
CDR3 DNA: TGTGCCAGCAGTGCACAGAGTTATAATTCACCCCTCCACTTT
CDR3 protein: CASSAQSYNSPLHF

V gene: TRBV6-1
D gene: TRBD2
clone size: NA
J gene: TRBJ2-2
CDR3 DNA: TGTGCCAGCAAGCGGGGGGCTAACACCGGGGAGCTGTTTTTT
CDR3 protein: CASKRGANTGELFF